The rows below give T cell receptor beta chains drawn from one sample of a study of Graves' ophthalmopathy and Graves' hyperthyroidism. One entry per CDR3 protein, called by TCRdb with MiXCR from the multiplex PCR reads. Of about 550,000 distinct CDR3 sequences detected, approximately 37% appear once; the ten largest clones hold about 4.6%. The sample consisted of peripheral blood or thyroid tissue (not recorded which). These receptors were collected from an adult man with Graves' hyperthyroidism. Both conserved end residues are part of each CDR3. A D gene is named only where the DNA matches it firmly. Size tells how often a clone was seen (once, few, many) or the class of an expanded clone, and some rows leave it out.

abundance,d_gene,v_gene,j_gene,CDR3aa,CDR3nt
NA,NA,TRBV25-1,TRBJ2-5,CASSRVGEIETQYF,TGTGCCAGTAGCAGGGTGGGGGAGATAGAGACCCAGTACTTC
NA,NA,TRBV11-3,TRBJ2-2,CASSLDVFRQAAGELLF,TGTGCCAGCAGCTTAGATGTTTTTCGACAGGCGGCCGGGGAGCTGCTTTTT
many,NA,TRBV29-1,TRBJ1-1,CSVGRGVGNTEAFF,TGCAGCGTTGGAAGGGGCGTAGGGAACACTGAAGCTTTCTTT
NA,NA,TRBV24-1,TRBJ2-1,CATSLPQGEGNEQFF,TGTGCCACCAGTTTACCACAGGGGGAGGGCAATGAGCAGTTCTTC
NA,TRBD1,TRBV7-9,TRBJ1-1,CASSSGTELEAFF,TGTGCCAGCAGCTCCGGGACAGAGCTTGAAGCTTTCTTT
NA,NA,TRBV7-2,TRBJ2-7,CASGLAVWQGLDFPYEQYF,TGTGCCAGCGGCTTAGCGGTCTGGCAGGGCTTGGATTTTCCCTACGAGCAGTACTTC
NA,NA,TRBV2,TRBJ2-6,CASSGGTDPSGANVLTF,TGTGCCAGCAGTGGTGGGACGGACCCCTCTGGGGCCAACGTCCTGACTTTC
many,NA,TRBV10-3,TRBJ2-2,CAISVLENTGELFF,TGTGCCATCAGTGTTTTGGAGAACACCGGGGAGCTGTTTTTT
NA,NA,TRBV30,TRBJ1-6,CAWSGGEHSPLHF,TGTGCCTGGAGTGGGGGGGAACATTCACCCCTCCACTTT
few,NA,TRBV7-8,TRBJ1-1,CASSLALGVSSTEAFF,TGTGCCAGCAGCTTAGCACTAGGGGTTTCTTCCACTGAAGCTTTCTTT
many,NA,TRBV24-1,TRBJ1-5,CATSEPGPNQPQHF,TGTGCCACCAGTGAGCCAGGCCCCAATCAGCCCCAGCATTTT
NA,NA,TRBV13,TRBJ2-5,CSSSLDLQETQYF,TGTTCCAGCAGCTTAGATTTACAAGAGACCCAGTACTTC
NA,NA,TRBV7-2,TRBJ2-7,CASSLFGRGDYEQYF,TGTGCCAGCAGCTTATTCGGCAGGGGGGACTACGAGCAGTACTTC
NA,TRBD1,TRBV20-1,TRBJ1-4,CSARQGTNEKLFF,TGCAGTGCAAGACAGGGGACAAATGAAAAACTGTTTTTT
many,TRBD2,TRBV5-6,TRBJ2-2,CASSYGTSVTGELFF,TGTGCCAGCAGTTACGGGACTAGCGTCACCGGGGAGCTGTTTTTT
NA,TRBD1,TRBV7-9,TRBJ2-7,CASSSPGTGNEQYF,TGTGCCAGCAGCTCCCCCGGGACAGGGAACGAGCAGTACTTC
few,NA,TRBV6-6,TRBJ1-4,CASRSGQKTTNEKLFF,TGTGCCAGCAGGTCCGGACAGAAGACAACTAATGAAAAACTGTTTTTT
few,NA,TRBV30,TRBJ1-5,CAWSLGSGSNQPQHF,TGTGCCTGGAGTCTTGGTTCAGGGAGCAATCAGCCCCAGCATTTT
many,NA,TRBV6-2/TRBV6-3,TRBJ2-5,CASIGSRLQETQYF,TGTGCCAGCATCGGGTCGCGACTCCAAGAGACCCAGTACTTC
NA,NA,TRBV30,TRBJ1-2,CAWSPDLVAGKDGTF,TGTGCCTGGAGCCCCGATCTCGTTGCAGGGAAGGATGGCACCTTC
many,TRBD2,TRBV7-6,TRBJ2-7,CASSRGGESYEQYF,TGTGCCAGCAGCCGCGGGGGGGAGTCCTACGAGCAGTACTTC
many,NA,TRBV7-2,TRBJ2-7,CASSFGVPYEQYF,TGTGCCAGCAGCTTCGGGGTTCCCTACGAGCAGTACTTC
many,NA,TRBV20-1,TRBJ1-4,CSARDLQGMGGEKLFF,TGCAGTGCTAGAGATCTTCAGGGGATGGGTGGTGAAAAACTGTTTTTT
NA,NA,TRBV7-3,TRBJ2-3,CASSLWDRFPCTDTQYF,TGTGCCAGCAGCTTATGGGATCGGTTTCCATGCACAGATACGCAGTATTTT
many,TRBD1,TRBV29-1,TRBJ1-4,CSVFGTANNEKLFF,TGCAGCGTATTCGGGACAGCGAATAATGAAAAACTGTTTTTT
NA,NA,TRBV20-1,TRBJ2-3,CSAREGLSTDTQYF,TGCAGTGCTAGAGAAGGGCTATCCACAGATACGCAGTATTTT
few,NA,TRBV13,TRBJ1-1,CASSSTTPARAFF,TGTGCCAGCAGCTCTACTACCCCTGCCCGAGCTTTCTTT
few,NA,TRBV7-8,TRBJ1-5,CASSSATGNHRQPQHF,TGTGCCAGCAGTTCGGCGACAGGAAATCATCGACAGCCCCAGCATTTT
NA,NA,TRBV7-9,TRBJ2-1,CATSRGASSYNEQFF,TGTGCAACGTCGAGGGGGGCTAGCTCCTACAATGAGCAGTTCTTC